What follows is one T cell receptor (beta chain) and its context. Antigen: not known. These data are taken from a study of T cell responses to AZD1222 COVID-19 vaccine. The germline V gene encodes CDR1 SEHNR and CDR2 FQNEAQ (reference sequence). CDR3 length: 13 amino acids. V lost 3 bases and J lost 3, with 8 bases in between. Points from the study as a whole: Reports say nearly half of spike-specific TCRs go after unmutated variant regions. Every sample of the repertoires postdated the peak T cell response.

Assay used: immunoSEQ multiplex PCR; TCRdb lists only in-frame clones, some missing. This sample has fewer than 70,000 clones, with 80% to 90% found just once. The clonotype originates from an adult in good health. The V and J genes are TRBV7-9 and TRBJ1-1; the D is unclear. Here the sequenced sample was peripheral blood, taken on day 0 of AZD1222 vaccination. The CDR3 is CASSFAEHTEAFF. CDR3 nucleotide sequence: TGTGCCAGCAGCTTTGCAGAACACACTGAAGCTTTCTTT.